These T cell receptor beta chains were read from a single sample in a study of spatial heterogeneity in lung cancer. Via MiXCR, TCRdb re-called the 5' RACE reads, giving one row per CDR3 protein. The sample carries some 25,000 distinct CDR3 sequences, approximately 5% recorded once. Sequencing was performed on PBMCs, taken at surgery. The source of these receptors is a male donor with early-stage non-small cell lung cancer. Each CDR3 is given with its conserved first and last residue. D genes are given only for firm matches. Size values are once, few and many counts, or a class for expanded clones, and some rows have none.

abundance	d_gene	v_gene	j_gene	CDR3nt	CDR3aa
many	.	TRBV28	TRBJ2-4	TGTGCCAGCAGTCCAGGGGCCAAAAACATTCAGTACTTC	CASSPGAKNIQYF
many	.	TRBV30	TRBJ2-1	TGTGCCTGGAGTGTACTGCGTAATGAGCAGTTCTTC	CAWSVLRNEQFF
many	.	TRBV2	TRBJ2-4	TGTGCCAGCAGTCTTGGACAGAGCCTAGCCAAAAACATTCAGTACTTC	CASSLGQSLAKNIQYF
many	.	TRBV2	TRBJ1-5	TGTGCCAGAAGCGGGTGGGCCGACCCCCTCAATCAGCCCCAGCATTTT	CARSGWADPLNQPQHF
.	.	TRBV3-1	TRBJ2-5	TGTGCCAGCAGCCTCTCTTGGGACCCCAGGGAGACCCAGTACTTC	CASSLSWDPRETQYF
many	.	TRBV12-3/TRBV12-4	TRBJ1-6	TGTGCCAGCAGCCTACGCCAACTTTCACCCCTCCACTTT	CASSLRQLSPLHF
many	.	TRBV5-1	TRBJ1-4	TGCGCCAGCAGCTTGGGAGCAGGGCAAGAAAAACTGTTTTTT	CASSLGAGQEKLFF
many	.	TRBV28	TRBJ1-6	TGTGCCAGCATTACCCCAGGAGGAAGATCACCCCTCCACTTT	CASITPGGRSPLHF
many	.	TRBV28	TRBJ1-6	TGTGCCAGCAGTGCCGATTCACCCCTCCACTTT	CASSADSPLHF
many	.	TRBV12-3/TRBV12-4	TRBJ1-1	TGTGCCAGCAGTCCCCGGTGGGGGAACACTGAAGCTTTCTTT	CASSPRWGNTEAFF
many	TRBD1	TRBV10-3	TRBJ1-2	TGTGCCATCAGTGAGTCGGGACAGGGGCTGACTCTCACCTTC	CAISESGQGLTLTF
many	.	TRBV6-5	TRBJ1-3	TGTGCCAGCAGCCCGGGTTACTCTGGAAACACCATATATTTT	CASSPGYSGNTIYF
many	.	TRBV20-1	TRBJ2-7	TGCAGTGCTAGAGATTTTTCGGCAACCTACGAGCAGTACTTC	CSARDFSATYEQYF
many	.	TRBV28	TRBJ2-1	TGTGCCAGCAGTTTACGGAACTCCTACAATGAGCAGTTCTTC	CASSLRNSYNEQFF
many	.	TRBV6-1	TRBJ2-3	TGTGCCAGCAGTGAAGTTTACGGAAGGAACACAGATACGCAGTATTTT	CASSEVYGRNTDTQYF
many	TRBD1	TRBV6-1	TRBJ2-7	TGTGCCAGCAGTGAGTACGGACAGGGACCCTACGAGCAGTACTTC	CASSEYGQGPYEQYF
many	.	TRBV29-1	TRBJ2-7	TGCAGCGTTGACAGGGGTGTCAACGAGCAGTACTTC	CSVDRGVNEQYF
many	.	TRBV7-3	TRBJ1-1	TGTGCCAGCAGCTTAGTTAGTCTGAGCGCGGGATCCCGGGGCACTGAAGCTTTCTTT	CASSLVSLSAGSRGTEAFF
many	TRBD1	TRBV29-1	TRBJ1-5	TGCAGCGCCCAACAGGGGGCCGGACAGCCCCAGCATTTT	CSAQQGAGQPQHF
many	.	TRBV12-3/TRBV12-4	TRBJ1-2	TGTGCCAGCAGCCGGGACGGTCACGACGGGGAAAGCTACACCTTC	CASSRDGHDGESYTF
many	.	TRBV6-1	TRBJ2-2	TGTGCCAGCAGGCCGGGGCCTAACACCGGGGAGCTGTTTTTT	CASRPGPNTGELFF
many	.	TRBV23-1	TRBJ2-6	TGCGCCAGCACCAGTCCGGGCCTCGCCAGGGGTGGGGCCAACGTCCTGACTTTC	CASTSPGLARGGANVLTF
.	.	TRBV14	TRBJ2-7	TGTGCCAGCAGCCAAGGACCGGGACGCTACGAGCAGTACTTC	CASSQGPGRYEQYF
many	.	TRBV18	TRBJ2-3	TGTGCCAGCTCACCGCTGGACGGCACAGATACGCAGTATTTT	CASSPLDGTDTQYF
many	.	TRBV20-1	TRBJ1-1	TGCAGTGCTAGAGGCCAGAATAACGATGAAGCTTTCTTT	CSARGQNNDEAFF
many	TRBD2	TRBV20-1	TRBJ2-7	TGCAGTGCTGTGACTAGCGGGGCTCTTCCCTCCTACGAGCAGTACTTC	CSAVTSGALPSYEQYF
.	.	TRBV30	TRBJ2-1	TGTGCCTGCCCTAAGGGCCCCAGCTCCTACAATGAGCAGTTCTTC	CACPKGPSSYNEQFF
medium-sized	TRBD2	TRBV10-1	TRBJ2-7	TGCGCCAGCGGAGGCGGACTAGCGACCTACGAGCAGTACTTC	CASGGGLATYEQYF
many	TRBD2	TRBV18	TRBJ2-7	TGTGCCAGCTCACCCGACCGACTAGCGGGAGCCGACGAGCAGTACTTC	CASSPDRLAGADEQYF
.	.	TRBV12-3/TRBV12-4	TRBJ1-3	TGTGCCAGCAGTTTAGGAAACACCATATATTTT	CASSLGNTIYF
few	.	TRBV27	TRBJ2-3	TGTGCCAGCAGATTATCGGGACAAGGAACGCAGTATTTT	CASRLSGQGTQYF
many	TRBD2	TRBV20-1	TRBJ2-7	TGCAGTGCTGGAGCTTCGGGGACTAGCGGGAAGTACGAGCAGTACTTC	CSAGASGTSGKYEQYF
many	.	TRBV11-2	TRBJ2-1	TGTGCCAGCAGCTTGTCTAGGCTTAATGAGCAGTTCTTC	CASSLSRLNEQFF
many	TRBD1	TRBV14	TRBJ2-5	TGTGCCAGCAGCCAAGGGACAGGTCGTTGTTACTTC	CASSQGTGRCYF
medium-sized	.	TRBV27	TRBJ2-1	TGTGCCAGTGCCGTCCAGGGGAGCAATGAGCAGTTCTTC	CASAVQGSNEQFF
many	.	TRBV4-2	TRBJ2-2	TGTGCCAGCAGCCAAGCTTCGGGGTCCCACACCGGGGAGCTGTTTTTT	CASSQASGSHTGELFF
many	.	TRBV4-3	TRBJ2-6	TGCGCCAGCAGCCAAGACACAAGGAGCTCTGGGGCCAACGTCCTGACTTTC	CASSQDTRSSGANVLTF
many	.	TRBV10-2	TRBJ1-2	TGCGCCAGCAGTGACAGTTTTGGCTACACCTTC	CASSDSFGYTF
many	.	TRBV30	TRBJ2-7	TGTGCCTTCACGACTAGCGAGCAGTACTTC	CAFTTSEQYF
few	.	TRBV15	TRBJ2-2	TGTGCCACCAGCTCTCGGACACCGAACACCGGGGAGCTGTTTTTT	CATSSRTPNTGELFF
many	.	TRBV5-5	TRBJ2-3	TGTGCCAGCAGCTTGGCCTTGGCGGTTCGCACGCAGTATTTT	CASSLALAVRTQYF
many	.	TRBV18	TRBJ1-6	TGTGCCAGCTCACCAGGATCACTCGGGGCATCACCCCTCCACTTT	CASSPGSLGASPLHF
many	TRBD1	TRBV7-9	TRBJ1-2	TGTGCCAGCAGCCCCGCGAGGGACAGGAAGAACTATGGCTACACCTTC	CASSPARDRKNYGYTF
many	.	TRBV21-1	TRBJ2-2	TGTGCCAGCAGCAAAGTAATCCAGGGGGCCACCGGGGAGCTGTTTTTT	CASSKVIQGATGELFF
many	.	TRBV28	TRBJ1-2	TGTGCCAGCAGTTTACGGCAGAATGGCTACACCTTC	CASSLRQNGYTF